This TCR beta chain came from a study of OX40 agonist ivuxolimab in advanced cancers. At the level of the study: An agonistic human IgG2 monoclonal antibody against OX40 (CD134) was given. A diagnosis of hepatocellular carcinoma, melanoma, renal cell or head and neck cancer was present in dose-escalation patients.

Worth noting for this clone: What it binds is unknown.

Assay: immunoSEQ multiplex PCR; the TCRdb copy retains only in-frame clones and omits some. The sample includes 35,000 to 45,000 clones, approximately 90% of them seen just once. Study observations and caveats: With doses of 0.1 to 3.0 mg/kg, CD4+ and CD8+ blood T cells had undergone clonal expansion by week 6. The mean number of expanded clones was higher in CD8+ T cells than in CD4+.

The CDR3 length is 12 residues. Trimming shortened V by 4 bases and J by 3 bases, and 5 bases separated the two germline ends. Germline V gene lookup returns CDR1 MNHNY and CDR2 SVGAGI (reference sequence). This sequence originates from an adult with an advanced solid tumor such as melanoma, head and neck, liver or kidney cancer. The chain links TRBV6-6 to TRBJ2-3; D gene unclear. The sample consisted of CD4+ or CD8+ T cells sorted from blood, taken in a trial of the OX40 agonist ivuxolimab. The CDR3 DNA reads TGTGCCAGCAGTTCAGCTACAGATACGCAGTATTTT. It codes for CASSSATDTQYF.